The clone carrying this T cell receptor beta chain came up once. Its specificity is not known. Possible read error: a much larger clone is one base away. Bulk libraries came from a prior protocol with listed TCR primers. Via MiXCR, TCRdb re-called the PCR reads, giving one row per CDR3 protein. The data contain tens of thousands of distinct CDR3 sequences, roughly 21% of them seen just once; the ten biggest clones take up 0.8% to 1.2%. Naive CD8 libraries came from about 19,000 to 1,100,000 sorted cells with 10%, 30% or 50% RNA. In the sort, naive CD8 T cells were defined as CD8+CD4-CCR7+CD45RA+. The record originates from a study of molecular identifiers for immune sequencing clone quantification. The study's findings and limits: For effector cells, clones above 20 RNA copies held over 98% of molecules; for naive cells, under 1%.

CDR3 length equals 15 residues. Germline-derived CDR1 and CDR2 are LNHNV and YYDKDF (reference sequence). The sequenced material came from naive CD8+ T cells from blood, with Jurkat cell RNA spiked in. Stated subset: FACS-sorted CD8+CD4-CCR7+CD45RA+ naive T cells. J is TRBJ1-5 and V is TRBV15; D is unclear. The J call may be faulty, since TRBJ2-3 better matches the DNA end. The TCR originated in a human donor in good health. Some libraries in this study had Jurkat cell RNA spiked in. The CDR3 nucleotides read TGTGCCACCAGCAGTGAAGTTTCGAGCAATCAGCCCCAGTATTTT. It translates to CATSSEVSSNQPQYF.